The rows below give T cell receptor beta chains drawn from one sample of a study of blood T cell repertoires in COVID-19. Sequenced by immunoSEQ multiplex PCR; TCRdb stores in-frame clones only, minus some. This sample has approximately 350,000 clones, with over 75% found just once. Sequenced sample: PBMCs or T cells enriched from blood (not recorded which). The receptors shown here come from a man in his late teens or twenties who had recovered from COVID-19. CDR3s include the opening cysteine and the closing phenylalanine or tryptophan. The D gene is left open where the match is weak. Clone size is given for some rows only: seen once, a few or many times, or a class if the clone is expanded.

v_call,d_call,j_call,cdr3_length,clone_size,cdr3_aa,cdr3_nt
TRBV7-3,TRBD2,TRBJ2-1,17,once,CASSLTPSGGGLREQFF,TGTGCCAGCAGCTTAACGCCTAGCGGGGGGGGTTTGCGTGAGCAGTTCTTC
TRBV5-1,TRBD2,TRBJ2-1,18,NA,CASAAGTSGNRRHNEQFF,TGCGCCAGCGCGGCCGGGACTAGCGGGAATCGGCGACACAATGAGCAGTTCTTC
TRBV7-4,NA,TRBJ2-7,16,NA,CASIPTQLGSSYEQYF,TGTGCCAGCATCCCAACTCAGTTGGGCAGCTCCTACGAGCAGTACTTC
TRBV7-2,NA,TRBJ1-3,15,NA,CASSTSPYPGNTIYF,TGTGCCAGCAGCACAAGTCCGTACCCTGGAAACACCATATATTTT
TRBV29-1,TRBD1,TRBJ2-7,13,NA,CSVMTGSSYEQYF,TGCAGCGTTATGACAGGGAGCTCCTACGAGCAGTACTTC
TRBV7-8,TRBD1,TRBJ1-5,15,NA,CASSAGTASNQPQHF,TGTGCCAGCAGCGCCGGGACAGCGTCCAATCAGCCCCAGCATTTT
TRBV7-9,TRBD1,TRBJ1-3,16,NA,CASSFDRDIAGNTIYF,TGTGCCAGCAGCTTCGACAGGGATATAGCTGGAAACACCATATATTTT
TRBV2,TRBD1,TRBJ1-6,17,NA,CASSGGDRGSANSPLHF,TGTGCCAGCAGTGGCGGGGACAGAGGAAGCGCTAATTCACCCCTCCACTTT
TRBV19,NA,TRBJ1-2,14,NA,CASSIGQINYGYTF,TGTGCCAGTAGTATAGGACAGATTAACTATGGCTACACCTTC
TRBV18,TRBD1,TRBJ1-3,15,once,CASSPWRDRVNTIYF,TGTGCCAGCTCACCATGGAGGGACAGGGTCAACACCATATATTTT
TRBV9,TRBD2,TRBJ2-7,16,NA,CASSEKAGRSSYEQYF,TGTGCCAGCAGCGAAAAAGCGGGACGGAGCTCCTACGAGCAGTACTTC
TRBV28,NA,TRBJ1-5,15,NA,CASSLGAPSNQPQHF,TGTGCCAGCAGTTTAGGGGCTCCAAGCAATCAGCCCCAGCATTTT
TRBV4-1,NA,TRBJ2-7,15,NA,CASSHQQAGSFEQYF,TGCGCCAGCAGCCACCAACAGGCGGGAAGTTTCGAGCAGTACTTC
TRBV7-8,NA,TRBJ1-1,13,once,CASSPVLYTEAFF,TGTGCCAGCAGCCCGGTCTTATACACTGAAGCTTTCTTT
TRBV20-1,TRBD1,TRBJ1-2,14,NA,CSASPGQGSYGYTF,TGCAGTGCTAGTCCGGGACAGGGTTCCTATGGCTACACCTTC
TRBV5-1,TRBD1,TRBJ1-1,15,NA,CASSLETGKNTEAFF,TGCGCCAGCAGCTTGGAGACAGGGAAAAACACTGAAGCTTTCTTT
TRBV9,NA,TRBJ2-3,15,once,CASSLLALSTDTQYF,TGTGCCAGCAGCCTTCTAGCGTTGAGCACAGATACGCAGTATTTT
TRBV28,TRBD2,TRBJ2-5,17,NA,CASSPGGRAFDEETQYF,TGTGCCAGCAGCCCCGGCGGGAGGGCCTTTGATGAAGAGACCCAGTACTTC
TRBV2,NA,TRBJ1-1,14,NA,CASIMTEMNTEAFF,TGTGCCAGCATCATGACAGAAATGAACACTGAAGCTTTCTTT
TRBV5-8,NA,TRBJ1-2,12,NA,CASSLSLSGYTF,TGTGCCAGCAGCTTGAGCCTCTCTGGCTACACCTTC
TRBV12-3/TRBV12-4,NA,TRBJ2-7,13,NA,CASSWNGGYEQYF,TGTGCCAGCAGTTGGAACGGGGGCTACGAGCAGTACTTC
TRBV2,NA,TRBJ2-1,14,NA,CASPGGSSYNEQFF,TGTGCCAGTCCTGGTGGGAGCTCCTACAATGAGCAGTTCTTC
TRBV19,TRBD2,TRBJ2-2,15,NA,CASSITGGLAGELFF,TGTGCCAGTAGTATCACGGGGGGGCTTGCCGGGGAGCTGTTTTTT
TRBV27,TRBD2,TRBJ2-7,12,NA,CASGTSRNEQYF,TGTGCCAGTGGGACTAGTCGGAACGAGCAGTACTTC
TRBV6-5,TRBD2,TRBJ2-3,14,NA,CATRYLAGSDTQYF,TGTGCCACCCGGTACCTAGCGGGATCAGATACGCAGTATTTT
TRBV2,NA,TRBJ1-1,14,once,CASSGTAMNTEAFF,TGTGCCAGCAGTGGGACAGCGATGAACACTGAAGCTTTCTTT
TRBV9,NA,TRBJ1-5,15,NA,CASSVEDGYNQPQHF,TGTGCCAGCAGCGTGGAGGACGGTTACAATCAGCCCCAGCATTTT
TRBV14,NA,TRBJ2-1,22,NA,CASSQGIRSGQSRPPSDNEQFF,TGTGCCAGCAGCCAAGGAATAAGGTCAGGACAGTCAAGACCGCCCTCTGACAATGAGCAGTTCTTC
TRBV7-9,TRBD2,TRBJ2-7,15,NA,CASSPTTSGPYEQYF,TGTGCCAGCAGCCCTACGACTAGCGGACCCTACGAGCAGTACTTC
TRBV19,TRBD1,TRBJ1-2,15,NA,CASSAERQGHYGYTF,TGTGCCAGTAGTGCTGAACGACAGGGCCACTATGGCTACACCTTC
TRBV6-1,NA,TRBJ1-1,12,NA,CASSEGWREAFF,TGTGCCAGCAGTGAAGGATGGAGGGAAGCTTTCTTT
TRBV2,TRBD2,TRBJ2-1,16,once,CASRPTSGGAFNEQFF,TGTGCCAGCAGACCTACTAGCGGGGGGGCCTTTAATGAGCAGTTCTTC
TRBV5-1,NA,TRBJ1-6,18,NA,CASSLVGQRSSYNSPLHF,TGCGCCAGCAGCTTGGTTGGCCAGCGGAGCTCCTATAATTCACCCCTCCACTTT
TRBV6-6,TRBD1,TRBJ1-1,14,NA,CASRTGTGRTEAFF,TGTGCCAGCAGAACCGGGACAGGGCGGACTGAAGCTTTCTTT
TRBV9,NA,TRBJ1-6,14,NA,CASSVNTNNSPLHF,TGTGCCAGCAGCGTAAACACCAATAATTCACCCCTCCACTTT
TRBV2,TRBD2,TRBJ2-1,15,once,CASSEGLAGGHEQFF,TGTGCCAGCAGTGAAGGACTAGCGGGAGGTCATGAGCAGTTCTTC
TRBV5-4,TRBD2,TRBJ2-1,15,NA,CASSSGAGGYNEQFF,TGTGCCAGCAGCTCAGGTGCGGGGGGCTACAATGAGCAGTTCTTC
TRBV7-8,TRBD1,TRBJ1-4,13,once,CASSPGTGGKLFF,TGTGCCAGCAGCCCAGGGACAGGGGGGAAACTGTTTTTT
TRBV18,NA,TRBJ1-4,18,NA,CASSPRGAGASQNEKLFF,TGTGCCAGCTCACCCCGAGGGGCAGGGGCAAGTCAAAATGAAAAACTGTTTTTT
TRBV6-5,NA,TRBJ2-1,15,NA,CASSIQGSVLNEQFF,TGTGCCAGCAGTATACAGGGCTCTGTACTCAATGAGCAGTTCTTC
TRBV7-9,TRBD2,TRBJ2-5,15,NA,CASSFSGTSRETQYF,TGTGCCAGCAGCTTTTCCGGGACTAGCAGGGAGACCCAGTACTTC
TRBV7-9,NA,TRBJ2-1,15,NA,CASSFNLGTHNEQFF,TGTGCCAGCAGCTTCAACCTCGGGACACACAATGAGCAGTTCTTC
TRBV12-5,NA,TRBJ1-1,13,once,CASGLIGNTEAFF,TGTGCTAGTGGTTTGATCGGGAACACTGAAGCTTTCTTT
TRBV9,TRBD1,TRBJ2-7,15,NA,CASSVVSQGAYEQYF,TGTGCCAGCAGCGTAGTTTCACAGGGGGCCTACGAGCAGTACTTC
TRBV7-9,TRBD1,TRBJ1-5,16,once,CASSRSDRGFNQPQHF,TGTGCCAGCAGCCGATCCGACAGGGGGTTTAATCAGCCCCAGCATTTT
TRBV29-1,NA,TRBJ1-2,12,NA,CSGDLRGDGYTF,TGCAGCGGAGACCTACGGGGGGATGGCTACACCTTC
TRBV5-1,TRBD2,TRBJ2-3,16,NA,CASSWGSGGGTDTQYF,TGCGCCAGCAGCTGGGGAAGCGGGGGAGGCACAGATACGCAGTATTTT
TRBV4-2,NA,TRBJ1-1,15,NA,CASSPEAGLNTEAFF,TGTGCCAGCAGCCCCGAGGCGGGGCTGAACACTGAAGCTTTCTTT
TRBV28,NA,TRBJ2-1,14,NA,CASSLGGAYNEQFF,TGTGCCAGCAGTCTAGGGGGTGCCTACAATGAGCAGTTCTTC
TRBV2,TRBD2,TRBJ2-3,17,NA,CASNRPGLAENTDTQYF,TGTGCCAGCAACCGCCCGGGTCTAGCGGAGAACACAGATACGCAGTATTTT
TRBV5-4,NA,TRBJ1-2,15,NA,CASSYMTVANYGYTF,TGTGCCAGCAGCTATATGACAGTGGCTAACTATGGCTACACCTTC
TRBV6-1,TRBD2,TRBJ2-2,18,NA,CASSEAPSGRTHTGELFF,TGTGCCAGCAGTGAAGCTCCTAGCGGGAGGACTCACACCGGGGAGCTGTTTTTT